This TCR beta chain was recovered during a study of cytomegalovirus exposure and HLA in healthy donors. For the study at large: Both the 120 validation repertoires and the 666 first-cohort repertoires used the same platform, as reported by a later analysis. General study results and limits: Specificity for CMV antigens was confirmed in vitro for a few of the CMV-associated chains. Most TCR sequences were seen very rarely across donors, but some public TCRs occurred in many. Reports credit the classifier with highly specific, highly sensitive diagnosis of cytomegalovirus status.

Per the germline V gene, CDR1 is GTSNPN and CDR2 is SVGIG (reference sequence). This CDR3 is 16 amino acids long. The V and J ends lost 1 base and 8 bases, in that order; junction bases with no gene match: 11. The protocol was immunoSEQ multiplex PCR, while the TCRdb copy is restricted to in-frame clones and leaves out a portion. The repertoire holds about 200,000 clones, 80% to 90% seen once, with around 1.2% in the top ten. As concerns this clone: Its antigen remains unknown.

The TCR originated in a woman in her twenties or thirties in good health and CMV-seronegative. Source material: PBMCs. The V and J genes are TRBV30 and TRBJ2-1; 10 bases match TRBD2. The CDR3 nucleotides read TGTGCCTGGAGTGGGCCTGGGCTAGCGGGAGTGTATGAGCAGTTCTTC. Translation gives CAWSGPGLAGVYEQFF. Variable domain in full (rest from reference TRBV30 and TRBJ2-1): SQTIHQWPATLVQPVGSPLSLECTVEGTSNPNLYWYRQAAGRGLQLLFYSVGIGQISSEVPQNLSASRPQDRQFILSSKKLLLSDSGFYLCAWSGPGLAGVYEQFFGPGTRLTVL.